These 17 T cell receptor beta chains were all obtained from the same sample, sequenced in a study of blood T cell repertoires in COVID-19. Only in-frame clones appear in the TCRdb table, and some are missing; sequencing was by immunoSEQ multiplex PCR. The data contain about 32,000 clones, 87% of them singletons. Sequencing used peripheral blood. These TCRs come from a man aged 45-65 years with active or convalescent COVID-19.

This chain joins TRBV5-1 and TRBJ2-5, with a weak D call TRBD1 (5 bases). CDR1 is SGHRS, CDR2 YFSETQ, per germline. The CDR3 totals 13 residues. V was cut by 2 bases and J by 5 bases, with 10 bases left in between. The CDR3 loop reads CASSFQGRETQYF. The CDR3 nucleotides read TGCGCCAGCAGCTTCCAGGGTAGGGAGACCCAGTACTTC.

The rearrangement uses TRBV4-2 and TRBJ2-5; D possibly corresponds to TRBD1 (5 bases). Germline V gene sequence: CDR1 LGHNA, CDR2 YNFKEQ. Trimming took 9 bases from V and 0 from J, leaving 11 bases between them. The CDR3 has 13 amino acids. The CDR3 loop reads CASGAKYQETQYF. In DNA form, the CDR3 reads TGTGCCAGTGGGGCTAAGTACCAAGAGACCCAGTACTTC.

This clone was seen more than once but under ten times. The rearrangement joins TRBV30 to TRBJ2-7, with TRBD1 matching 9 bases. After removal of 0 bases from V and 1 base from J, the junction contained 7 bases not matched to a gene. The CDR3 loop spans 16 amino acids. CDR1 GTSNPN and CDR2 SVGIG come from the germline V gene (reference sequence). Here the CDR3 reads CAWSVSRTGASYEQYF. CDR3 DNA: TGTGCCTGGAGTGTAAGCAGGACAGGGGCGTCCTACGAGCAGTACTTC.

The V and J genes are TRBV10-3 and TRBJ2-5; 10 bases are a match to TRBD2. This CDR3 has 18 amino acids. V gave up 4 bases and J gave up 4 bases; unmatched junction bases: 15. Germline assignment: CDR1 ENHRY and CDR2 SYGVKD. The CDR3 bases are TGTGCCATCAGTGGGGGGCTAGCGGGAGCCCTGTCGCGAGAGACCCAGTACTTC. Its protein is CAISGGLAGALSRETQYF.

V and J are TRBV18 and TRBJ2-2; D perhaps matches TRBD1 (5 bases). V was trimmed by 0 bases and J by 2 bases, leaving 7 bases between them. CDR3 length equals 15 residues. Per the germline V gene, CDR1 is KGHSH and CDR2 is LQKENI. The CDR3 protein is CASSPPQGNTGELFF. Written as DNA, the CDR3 is TGTGCCAGCTCACCACCCCAGGGAAACACCGGGGAGCTGTTTTTT.

Only one count was recorded for this clone. This sequence joins TRBV6-4 and TRBJ2-1; 9 bases match TRBD2. Per the germline V gene, CDR1 is MRHNA and CDR2 is SNTAGT. J lost 1 base, V lost 3 bases, and 4 bases had no gene match. This CDR3 comprises 16 residues. CDR3 nucleotides: TGTGCCAGCAGTGATTCCAGCGGGAGGTCCTACAATGAGCAGTTCTTC. Amino acids: CASSDSSGRSYNEQFF.

J is TRBJ1-3 and V is TRBV18; possible D gene TRBD1, 6 bases. The CDR3 is made up of 15 amino acids. CDR1 KGHSH and CDR2 LQKENI come from the germline V gene. The V and J ends lost 5 bases and 0 bases respectively, with 11 bases between them. The CDR3 DNA follows: TGTGCCAGCTCAGCGACAGGTGGCTCTGGAAACACCATATATTTT. Protein: CASSATGGSGNTIYF.

The chain recombines TRBV2 with TRBJ2-3, with D possibly being TRBD2 (6 bases). Trimming took 8 bases from V and 3 from J, leaving 18 bases between them. Germline loops: CDR1 SNHLY, CDR2 FYNNEI. The CDR3 totals 15 residues. The CDR3 spells CASLKEEGLTDTQYF. CDR3 nucleotides: TGTGCCAGCCTGAAGGAGGAGGGGCTTACAGATACGCAGTATTTT.

This clone was picked up one time. The chain is built from TRBV28 and TRBJ2-7; 8 bases align to TRBD1. CDR1 is MDHEN, CDR2 SYDVKM, per germline. The CDR3 has 15 amino acids. Trimming at V came to 8 bases and at J to 3 bases, leaving 12 bases not matched to a gene. CDR3 in amino acids: CASSPGTGGFYEQYF. In DNA form, the CDR3 reads TGTGCCAGCTCCCCCGGAACAGGGGGTTTCTACGAGCAGTACTTC.

This clone showed up just once. V and J are TRBV2 and TRBJ1-5; possible D gene TRBD1, 5 bases. Trimming took 5 bases from V and 4 from J, leaving 24 bases between them. Germline V lookup: CDR1 SNHLY, CDR2 FYNNEI. This CDR3 is 18 amino acids long. In DNA, the CDR3 is TGTGCCAGCAGTATGTTGGGGCAGGCCCCTCAAAAAAATCAGCCCCAGCATTTT. This gives the protein CASSMLGQAPQKNQPQHF.

The chain recombines TRBV30 with TRBJ2-2; 7 nucleotides line up with TRBD2. Trimming took 4 bases from V and 5 from J; bases not matched to a gene: 7. The CDR3 is 14 amino acids. The germline gives CDR1 GTSNPN, CDR2 SVGIG (reference sequence). The CDR3 region is CAWKSGTPTGELFF. The CDR3 DNA reads TGTGCCTGGAAAAGCGGGACGCCTACCGGGGAGCTGTTTTTT.

The chain's CDR3 is CAWRPRVVNYGYTF. The CDR3 bases are TGTGCCTGGAGACCCAGGGTAGTTAACTATGGCTACACCTTC. This rearrangement joins TRBV30 to TRBJ1-2, with D maybe TRBD1 (5 bases). V lost 3 bases to trimming and J lost 1 base, with 12 bases between them. CDR1 and CDR2 (germline): GTSNPN, SVGIG (reference sequence). This CDR3 is 14 amino acids long.

The genes are TRBV7-9 and TRBJ2-3, with D possibly matching TRBD2 (6 bases). Trimming stripped 1 base from V and 0 bases from J, with 11 bases between. The CDR3 spans 16 residues. Germline lookup yields CDR1 SEHNR and CDR2 FQNEAQ (reference sequence). The CDR3 DNA follows: TGTGCCAGCAGCTTAGGTAGCGGCCAGAGCACAGATACGCAGTATTTT. This gives the protein CASSLGSGQSTDTQYF.

This chain links TRBV28 with TRBJ1-4; 9 nucleotides align to TRBD1. V lost 4 bases, J lost 6 bases, and 6 bases stayed unmatched. This CDR3 is 15 amino acids long. The V gene's germline CDR1 is MDHEN and CDR2 SYDVKM. The CDR3 region is CASSSLTGGHEKLFF. CDR3 bases: TGTGCCAGCAGTTCCTTGACAGGGGGACATGAAAAACTGTTTTTT.

V usage is TRBV27 and J usage is TRBJ2-1, with a weak D call TRBD2 (6 bases). This CDR3 contains 15 residues. V shed 6 bases and J shed 0 bases, with 12 bases lying between them. CDR1 is MNHEY and CDR2 is SMNVEV in the germline V gene (reference sequence). CDR3 DNA sequence: TGTGCCAGCAGGCAGGGACTCAACTCCTACAATGAGCAGTTCTTC. As protein: CASRQGLNSYNEQFF.

This clone was counted only a few times. The rearrangement uses TRBV6-1 and TRBJ1-5; tentatively, D is TRBD1 (5 bases). The CDR3 has 16 residues. Trimming cost V 1 base and J 6 bases, with 16 bases left between them. Per germline, CDR1 MNHNS and CDR2 SASEGT. The CDR3 region has the DNA TGTGCCAGCAGTGAAGTGGGAGGGGTTGTGAGTCAGCCCCAGCATTTT. As protein: CASSEVGGVVSQPQHF.

V and J are TRBV24-1 and TRBJ2-1; 16 bases are a match to TRBD2. This CDR3 is built from 18 residues. The germline V gene has CDR1 KGHDR and CDR2 SFDVKD. Losses at the gene ends were 4 bases for V and 9 bases for J; bases not matched to a gene: 11. The chain's CDR3 is CATSDPPGTSGRAIEQFF. CDR3 nucleotides: TGTGCCACCAGTGACCCCCCCGGGACTAGCGGGAGGGCGATTGAGCAGTTCTTC.